The rows below give T cell receptor beta chains drawn from one sample of a study of shared clonotypes between healthy human individuals. Assay used: immunoSEQ multiplex PCR; TCRdb lists only in-frame clones, some missing. This table holds about 590,000 clones, nearly 97% found once. Sequenced: naive CD8+ T cells sorted from blood. Receptor source: a woman aged 25 to 39 in good health. The CDR3 runs from the conserved cysteine through the conserved F or W. The order of the fields is CDR3 protein, CDR3 DNA, D gene, J gene, V gene, CDR3 length, clone size. A D gene is named only where the DNA matches it firmly. Clone size is given for some rows only: seen once, a few or many times, or a class if the clone is expanded.

CAWSSDPYEQYF TGTGCCTGGAGCTCAGACCCATACGAGCAGTACTTC - TRBJ2-7 TRBV30 12 -
CASSEAPGAVNYGYTF TGTGCCAGCAGTGAAGCCCCCGGGGCAGTAAACTATGGCTACACCTTC - TRBJ1-2 TRBV6-1 16 -
CSVETRGRSGYEQYF TGCAGCGTTGAGACTAGGGGGAGGTCTGGATACGAGCAGTACTTC - TRBJ2-7 TRBV29-1 15 -
CASSLQGRDGQPQHF TGTGCCAGCAGTTTACAGGGGCGAGACGGTCAGCCCCAGCATTTT - TRBJ1-5 TRBV27 15 -
CASSLVGTGVDYEQYF TGTGCCAGCAGCTTAGTGGGGACAGGGGTCGACTACGAGCAGTACTTC TRBD1 TRBJ2-7 TRBV11-2 16 -
CASSLEGSGYEQYF TGCGCCAGCAGCTTGGAAGGTAGCGGTTACGAGCAGTACTTC - TRBJ2-7 TRBV5-1 14 -
CASSSGLAGVVTYF TGTGCCAGCAGTTCCGGACTAGCGGGAGTGGTGACGTACTTC TRBD2 TRBJ2-7 TRBV27 14 -
CASSLSSNEQFF TGTGCCAGCAGTTTATCTAGCAATGAGCAGTTCTTC - TRBJ2-1 TRBV27 12 -
CASSEGTSGGFFGYEQYF TGTGCCAGCAGCGAAGGGACTAGCGGGGGTTTTTTTGGTTACGAGCAGTACTTC TRBD2 TRBJ2-7 TRBV7-8 18 -
CASSSQSEIYNEQFF TGTGCCAGCAGCTCGCAGTCAGAGATATACAATGAGCAGTTCTTC - TRBJ2-1 TRBV5-6 15 -
CASSQAGHSNQPQHF TGCGCCAGCAGCCAAGCAGGACACAGCAATCAGCCCCAGCATTTT - TRBJ1-5 TRBV4-1 15 -
CASSPDGAPTYNEQFF TGCGCCAGCAGCCCGGATGGGGCGCCCACCTACAATGAGCAGTTCTTC - TRBJ2-1 TRBV5-1 16 -
CASSLQAHEQFF TGTGCCAGCAGCTTACAGGCTCATGAGCAGTTCTTC - TRBJ2-1 TRBV11-1 12 -
CASTSFGTGDEQYF TGCGCCAGCACTTCATTCGGGACAGGGGACGAGCAGTACTTC TRBD1 TRBJ2-7 TRBV5-1 14 -
CASSNSGANEQFF TGTGCCAGTAGTAACTCAGGGGCGAATGAGCAGTTCTTC - TRBJ2-1 TRBV19 13 once
CASSLPVEAGAGLTGELFF TGCGCCAGCAGCTTGCCAGTAGAAGCGGGAGCGGGCCTAACCGGGGAGCTGTTTTTT TRBD2 TRBJ2-2 TRBV5-1 19 -
CASSTDRNTEAFF TGTGCCAGTAGTACCGACCGCAACACTGAAGCTTTCTTT - TRBJ1-1 TRBV19 13 -
CASSLVGTGSYEQYF TGTGCCAGCAGTTTGGTCGGGACGGGCTCCTACGAGCAGTACTTC - TRBJ2-7 TRBV27 15 -
CASLGVSTEAFF TGTGCCAGTTTGGGAGTATCCACTGAAGCTTTCTTT - TRBJ1-1 TRBV19 12 once
CASSPSPGAGGGQYF TGTGCCAGCAGCCCCAGCCCTGGGGCGGGGGGCGGGCAGTACTTC TRBD2 TRBJ2-7 TRBV11-2 15 -
CASSLPSGTNSYEQYF TGCGCCAGCAGTTTGCCTAGCGGGACGAACTCCTACGAGCAGTACTTC TRBD2 TRBJ2-7 TRBV5-1 16 -
CASGFDDATNEKLFF TGTGCCAGCGGATTTGACGATGCAACTAATGAAAAACTGTTTTTT - TRBJ1-4 TRBV2 15 -
CASSPSGYVDEKLFF TGTGCCAGCAGCCCGTCAGGGTACGTCGATGAAAAACTGTTTTTT - TRBJ1-4 TRBV7-8 15 -
CASYQGHEQYF TGTGCCAGTTATCAGGGTCACGAGCAGTACTTC - TRBJ2-7 TRBV27 11 -
CASSLSPDSSYEQYF TGTGCCAGCAGCCTCTCTCCGGACAGCTCCTACGAGCAGTACTTC - TRBJ2-7 TRBV5-6 15 -
CATQPLAEAYEQYF TGTGCCACCCAGCCTCTAGCGGAGGCCTACGAGCAGTACTTC TRBD2 TRBJ2-7 TRBV27 14 -
CASSLDRGVNQPQHF TGTGCCAGCAGTTTAGACAGAGGGGTTAATCAGCCCCAGCATTTT - TRBJ1-5 TRBV27 15 -
CASSSLNEQYF TGTGCCAGCAGTTCTCTTAACGAGCAGTACTTC - TRBJ2-7 TRBV27 11 -
CASTSGARGYTF TGTGCCAGCACGTCGGGGGCGAGGGGCTACACCTTC - TRBJ1-2 TRBV6-1 12 few
CATSRDYFNEQFF TGTGCCACCAGCAGGGACTATTTTAATGAGCAGTTCTTC - TRBJ2-1 TRBV15 13 -
CASRVMGGATDTQYF TGTGCCAGCAGAGTGATGGGGGGAGCCACAGATACGCAGTATTTT - TRBJ2-3 TRBV5-4 15 -
CSVYAGGLGLFF TGCAGCGTTTACGCAGGGGGGCTTGGCCTGTTTTTT TRBD1 TRBJ1-4 TRBV29-1 12 once